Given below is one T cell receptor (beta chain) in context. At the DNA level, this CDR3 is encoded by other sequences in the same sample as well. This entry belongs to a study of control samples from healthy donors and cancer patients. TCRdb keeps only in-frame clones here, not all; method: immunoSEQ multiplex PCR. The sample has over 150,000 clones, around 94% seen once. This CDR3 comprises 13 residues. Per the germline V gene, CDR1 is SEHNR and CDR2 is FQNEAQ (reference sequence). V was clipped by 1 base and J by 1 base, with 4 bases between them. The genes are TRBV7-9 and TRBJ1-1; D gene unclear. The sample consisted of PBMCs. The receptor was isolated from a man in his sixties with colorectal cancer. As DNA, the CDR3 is TGTGCCAGCAGCTTAGGCTCGAACACTGAAGCTTTCTTT. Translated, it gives CASSLGSNTEAFF. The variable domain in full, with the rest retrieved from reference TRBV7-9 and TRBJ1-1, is DTGVSQNPRHKITKRGQNVTFRCDPISEHNRLYWYRQTLGQGPEFLTYFQNEAQLEKSRLLSDRFSAERPKGSFSTLEIQRTEQGDSAMYLCASSLGSNTEAFFGQGTRLTVV.